The T cell receptor (beta chain) under discussion was sequenced for a study of blood T cells in healthy people across ages (dated by TCRdb to 2015 to 2017). Notes on the research overall: Template switching captured roughly one uniquely barcoded TCR beta cDNA molecule per two T cells in model experiments. Using deep sequencing normalized with unique cDNA molecular identifiers, the study measured how TCR beta repertoire diversity changes with age. The donors were split into four age groups: young (average around 16 years), middle-aged (roughly 40), aged (around 67) and long-lived (over 75). To avoid experimental bias, donors of different ages were randomly spread across the sequencing lanes. For two donors (one aged 18 to 30 and one aged 80 or older), the study analyzed two additional independent replicas of 1 million unique cDNA reads from the same blood draw. Overall study results and their limits: Donor CMV infection status was unknown, potentially confounding age-related changes in expanded clonotypes. Observed TCR beta diversity per million T cells fell roughly linearly with age, and a significant reduction was already apparent by age roughly 40. Estimates of total diversity based on one million sequenced T cells were considered lower bounds and underestimates. Compared with the aged group, more naive CD4+ T cells, fewer expanded clones and increased TCR diversity were shown by the long-lived group, suggesting age selection. A strong correlation was found between observed TCR beta diversity and the percentage of naive T cells measured by flow cytometry. Conclusive comparison of naive and antigen-experienced compartments was prevented by the profiling of bulk unsorted PBMCs.

The V and J ends are trimmed by 6 bases and 6 bases, leaving 15 bases between them. The germline V gene provides CDR1 MNHEY and CDR2 SVGAGI. Its CDR3 holds 14 amino acids, cysteine through phenylalanine. Only the CDR3 part of the read is kept: 42 bases, read in frame from the first base. The roughly 37 donors, aged roughly 6 to 100 years, were systemically healthy Caucasian individuals from Russia. About 9.6 milliliters of peripheral blood were collected from each donor into EDTA-treated Vacutainer tubes. Ficoll-Paque density-gradient centrifugation was used to isolate PBMCs, with at least 6.5 million per sample. Total RNA, at least 5 micrograms per sample, was extracted from PBMCs with Trizol reagent. For every donor, flow cytometry on a PBMC aliquot measured the percentage of naive CD45RAhigh/CD27high T cells. This clonotype was seen more than once but under ten times. There is no known antigen for this receptor. Base qualities are not recorded, but no much larger clone differs from it by a single base.

Receptor libraries were prepared by 5' RACE. Reads for this sample came from an Illumina HiSeq 2500. The second PCR ran for about 6 to 12 cycles and used a J-beta primer mix along with a sample-barcoded 5' primer. A unique molecular identifier was introduced onto each TCR beta cDNA molecule by a template-switch 5' adaptor carrying 12 random nucleotides. Each sample yielded at least 3 million CDR3-containing paired-end reads. The Mint cDNA synthesis kit, primed by a TRBC-specific oligonucleotide, was used to synthesize first-strand cDNA from all RNA. After uracil-DNA glycosylase treatment, a first 18-cycle PCR used universal primers M1SS and BC2_uni_R on all cDNA. The authors processed their data as follows. For normalization, 1 million high-quality reads were randomly selected from each sample, with every read carrying a distinct molecular identifier. Reads sharing molecular identifiers were discarded rather than binned into consensus sequences. MiTCR, set to a Q25 quality threshold and the strictest error-elimination algorithm, was used for CDR3 identification, clonotype clustering and error correction. A nonparametric unseen species model with Euler transformation was used to estimate a lower bound on total TCR beta diversity. TCRdb reran the public reads through fastp at Q25 and MiXCR, keeping productive beta chains. For every CDR3 protein sequence, its rows merge into one entry that carries the most common genes and DNA. The V and J calls were determined by TCRdb, not by the authors. This sample gives 1.5 million to 2 million distinct CDR3 sequences in total; about 28% of them show up just once. The ten largest clones take up roughly 8.2% of the sample.

The source is a woman in her twenties or thirties in good health. Recombination joined TRBV6-5 with TRBJ1-5; TRBD1 is possibly the D segment (5 matching bases). The sequenced sample was blood. The nucleotide sequence is TGTGCCAGCAGACCGGCGGGGCAGGGTCAGCCCCAGCATTTT. Translation gives CASRPAGQGQPQHF.